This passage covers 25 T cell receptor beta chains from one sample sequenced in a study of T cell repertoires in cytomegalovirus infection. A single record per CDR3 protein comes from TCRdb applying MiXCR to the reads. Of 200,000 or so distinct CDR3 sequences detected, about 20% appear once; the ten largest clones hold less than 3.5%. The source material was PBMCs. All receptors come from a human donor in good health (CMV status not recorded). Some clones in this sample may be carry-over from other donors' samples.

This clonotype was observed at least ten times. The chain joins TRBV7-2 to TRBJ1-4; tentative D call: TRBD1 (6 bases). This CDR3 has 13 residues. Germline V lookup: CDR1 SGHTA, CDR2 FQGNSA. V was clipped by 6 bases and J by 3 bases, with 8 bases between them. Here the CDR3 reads CASSRTANEKLFF. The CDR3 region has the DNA TGTGCCAGCAGTCGGACAGCTAATGAAAAACTGTTTTTT.

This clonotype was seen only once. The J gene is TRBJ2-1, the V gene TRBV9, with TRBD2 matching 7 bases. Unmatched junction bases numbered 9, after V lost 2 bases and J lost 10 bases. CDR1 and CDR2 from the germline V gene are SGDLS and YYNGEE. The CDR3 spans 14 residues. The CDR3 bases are TGTGCCAGCAGCGTCCGGGACTATTACGACGAGCAGTTCTTC. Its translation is CASSVRDYYDEQFF.

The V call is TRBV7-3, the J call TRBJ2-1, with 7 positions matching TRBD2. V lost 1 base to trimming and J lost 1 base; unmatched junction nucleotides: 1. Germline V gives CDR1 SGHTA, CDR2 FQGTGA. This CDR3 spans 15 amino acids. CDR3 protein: CASSLRRESYNEQFF. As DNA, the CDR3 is TGTGCCAGCAGCTTAAGGCGGGAGTCCTACAATGAGCAGTTCTTC.

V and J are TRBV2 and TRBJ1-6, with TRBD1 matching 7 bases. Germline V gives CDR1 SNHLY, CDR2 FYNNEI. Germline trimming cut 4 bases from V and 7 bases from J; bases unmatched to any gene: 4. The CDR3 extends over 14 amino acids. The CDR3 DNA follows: TGTGCCAGCAGTGTGCAAGGGGGCAATTCACCCCTCCACTTT. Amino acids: CASSVQGGNSPLHF.

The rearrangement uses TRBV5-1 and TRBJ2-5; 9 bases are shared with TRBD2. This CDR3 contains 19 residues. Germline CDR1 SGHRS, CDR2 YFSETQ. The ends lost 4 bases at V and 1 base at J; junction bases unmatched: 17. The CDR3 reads CASSRTRLADKDSQETQYF. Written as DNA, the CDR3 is TGCGCCAGCAGCCGAACACGACTAGCGGACAAAGACTCCCAAGAGACCCAGTACTTC.

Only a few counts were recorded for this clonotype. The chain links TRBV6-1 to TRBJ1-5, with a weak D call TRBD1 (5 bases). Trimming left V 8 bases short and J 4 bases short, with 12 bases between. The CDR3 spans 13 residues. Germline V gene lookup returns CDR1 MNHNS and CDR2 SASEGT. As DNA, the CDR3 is TGTGCCAGCGGAGACAGCTTAAATCAGCCCCAGCATTTT. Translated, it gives CASGDSLNQPQHF.

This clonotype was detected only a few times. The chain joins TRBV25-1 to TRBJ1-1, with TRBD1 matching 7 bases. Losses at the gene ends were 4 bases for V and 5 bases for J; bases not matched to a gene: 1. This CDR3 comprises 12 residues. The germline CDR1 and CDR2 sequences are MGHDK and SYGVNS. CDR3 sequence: CASSAGGTEAFF. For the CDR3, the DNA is TGTGCCAGCAGTGCAGGGGGAACTGAAGCTTTCTTT.

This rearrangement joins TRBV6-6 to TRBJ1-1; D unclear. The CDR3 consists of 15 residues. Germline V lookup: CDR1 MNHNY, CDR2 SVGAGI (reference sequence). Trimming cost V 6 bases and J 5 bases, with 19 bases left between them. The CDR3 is CASSRQVGGETEAFF. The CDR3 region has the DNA TGTGCCAGCAGCCGCCAAGTGGGCGGGGAGACTGAAGCTTTCTTT.

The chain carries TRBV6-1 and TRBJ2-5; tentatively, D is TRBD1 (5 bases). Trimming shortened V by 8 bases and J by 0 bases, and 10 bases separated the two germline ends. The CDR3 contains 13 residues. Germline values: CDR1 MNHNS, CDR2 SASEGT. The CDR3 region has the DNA TGTGCCAGCGGGTCAGGGTACCAAGAGACCCAGTACTTC. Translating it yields CASGSGYQETQYF.

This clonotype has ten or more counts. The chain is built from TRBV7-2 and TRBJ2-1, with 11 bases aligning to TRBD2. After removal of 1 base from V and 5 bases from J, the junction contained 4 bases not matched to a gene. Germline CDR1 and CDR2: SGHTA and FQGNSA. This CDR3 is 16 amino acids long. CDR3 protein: CASSLGPGLADNEQFF. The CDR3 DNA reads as TGTGCCAGCAGCTTAGGACCGGGACTAGCGGACAATGAGCAGTTCTTC.

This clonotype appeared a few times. The CDR3 sequence: CASSQDPGTANTGELFF. The CDR3 bases are TGCGCCAGCAGCCAAGATCCCGGGACAGCCAACACCGGGGAGCTGTTTTTT. V gene TRBV4-3 combines with J gene TRBJ2-2; TRBD1 matches 7 bases. The CDR3 consists of 17 residues. V shed 0 bases and J 2 bases; nucleotides not matched to a gene: 6. Germline CDR1 reads LGHNA; CDR2 reads YSLEER.

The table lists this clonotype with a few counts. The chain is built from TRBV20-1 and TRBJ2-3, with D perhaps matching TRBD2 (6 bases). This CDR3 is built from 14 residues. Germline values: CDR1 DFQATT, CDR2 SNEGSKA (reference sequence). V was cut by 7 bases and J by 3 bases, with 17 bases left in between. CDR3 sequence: CSVPGEAITDTQYF. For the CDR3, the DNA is TGCAGTGTTCCCGGGGAGGCGATAACAGATACGCAGTATTTT.

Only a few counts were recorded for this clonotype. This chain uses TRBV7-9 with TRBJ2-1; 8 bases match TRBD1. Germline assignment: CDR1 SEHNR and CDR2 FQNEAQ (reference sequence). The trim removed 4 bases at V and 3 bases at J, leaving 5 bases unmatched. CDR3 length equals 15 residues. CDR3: CASSSGQGNYNEQFF. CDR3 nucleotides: TGTGCCAGCAGCTCTGGACAGGGAAACTACAATGAGCAGTTCTTC. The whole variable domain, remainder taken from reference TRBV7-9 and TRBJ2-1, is DTGVSQNPRHKITKRGQNVTFRCDPISEHNRLYWYRQTLGQGPEFLTYFQNEAQLEKSRLLSDRFSAERPKGSFSTLEIQRTEQGDSAMYLCASSSGQGNYNEQFFGPGTRLTVL.

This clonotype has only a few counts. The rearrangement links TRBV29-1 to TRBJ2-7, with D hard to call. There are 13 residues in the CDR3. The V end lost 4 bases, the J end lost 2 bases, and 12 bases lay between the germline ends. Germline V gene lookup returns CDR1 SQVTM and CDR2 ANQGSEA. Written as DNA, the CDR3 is TGCAGCGTTGTGGATATCCTCACCTACGAGCAGTACTTC. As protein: CSVVDILTYEQYF.

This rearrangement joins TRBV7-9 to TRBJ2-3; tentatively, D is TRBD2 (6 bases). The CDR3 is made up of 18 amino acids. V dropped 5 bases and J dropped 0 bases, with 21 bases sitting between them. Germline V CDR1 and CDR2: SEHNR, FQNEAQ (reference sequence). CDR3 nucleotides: TGTGCCAGCAGCACCCTCGGACGGGAGCGAGGGAGCACAGATACGCAGTATTTT. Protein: CASSTLGRERGSTDTQYF. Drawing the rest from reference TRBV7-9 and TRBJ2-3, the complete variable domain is DTGVSQNPRHKITKRGQNVTFRCDPISEHNRLYWYRQTLGQGPEFLTYFQNEAQLEKSRLLSDRFSAERPKGSFSTLEIQRTEQGDSAMYLCASSTLGRERGSTDTQYFGPGTRLTVL.

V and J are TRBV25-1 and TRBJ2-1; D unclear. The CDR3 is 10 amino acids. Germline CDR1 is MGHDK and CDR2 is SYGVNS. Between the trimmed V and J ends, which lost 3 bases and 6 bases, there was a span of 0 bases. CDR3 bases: TGTGCCAGCAGTGACAATGAGCAGTTCTTC. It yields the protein CASSDNEQFF.

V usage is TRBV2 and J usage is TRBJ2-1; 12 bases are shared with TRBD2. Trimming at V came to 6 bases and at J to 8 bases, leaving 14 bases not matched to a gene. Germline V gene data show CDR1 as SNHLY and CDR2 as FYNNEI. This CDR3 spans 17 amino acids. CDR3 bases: TGTGCCAGCAGCGGGACAGGACGACTAGCGGGAGTGGATGAGCAGTTCTTC. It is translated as CASSGTGRLAGVDEQFF. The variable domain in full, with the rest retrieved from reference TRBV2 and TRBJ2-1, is EPEVTQTPSHQVTQMGQEVILRCVPISNHLYFYWYRQILGQKVEFLVSFYNNEISEKSEIFDDQFSVERPDGSNFTLKIRSTKLEDSAMYFCASSGTGRLAGVDEQFFGPGTRLTVL.

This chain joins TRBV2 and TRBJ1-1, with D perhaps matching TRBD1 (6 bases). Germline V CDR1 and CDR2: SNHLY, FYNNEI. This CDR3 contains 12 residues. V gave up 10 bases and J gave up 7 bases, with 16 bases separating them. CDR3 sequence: CATKDRYYEAFF. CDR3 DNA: TGTGCCACCAAGGACAGATATTATGAAGCTTTCTTT.

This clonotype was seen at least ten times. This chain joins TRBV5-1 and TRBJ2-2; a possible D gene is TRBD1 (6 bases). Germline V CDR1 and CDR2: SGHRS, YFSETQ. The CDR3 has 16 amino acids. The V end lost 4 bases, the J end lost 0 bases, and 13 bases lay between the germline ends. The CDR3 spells CASSATGTSNTGELFF. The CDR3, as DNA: TGCGCCAGCAGCGCCACCGGGACATCGAACACCGGGGAGCTGTTTTTT.

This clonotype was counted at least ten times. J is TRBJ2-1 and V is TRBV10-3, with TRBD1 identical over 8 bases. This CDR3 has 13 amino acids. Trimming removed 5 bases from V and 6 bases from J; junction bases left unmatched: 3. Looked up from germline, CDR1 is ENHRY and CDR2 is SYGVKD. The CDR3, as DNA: TGTGCCATCAGTATTACAGGGGGCAATGAGCAGTTCTTC. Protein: CAISITGGNEQFF.

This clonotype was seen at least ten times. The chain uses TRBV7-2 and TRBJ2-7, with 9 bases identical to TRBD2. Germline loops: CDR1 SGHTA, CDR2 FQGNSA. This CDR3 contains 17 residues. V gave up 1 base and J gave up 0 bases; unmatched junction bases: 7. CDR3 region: CASSLDWASGNSYEQYF. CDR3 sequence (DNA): TGTGCCAGCAGCTTAGATTGGGCTAGCGGGAACTCCTACGAGCAGTACTTC.

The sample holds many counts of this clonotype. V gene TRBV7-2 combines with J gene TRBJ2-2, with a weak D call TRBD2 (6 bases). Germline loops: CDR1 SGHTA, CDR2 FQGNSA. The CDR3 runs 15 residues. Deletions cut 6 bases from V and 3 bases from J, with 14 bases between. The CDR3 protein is CASRPSETYTGELFF. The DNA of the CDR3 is TGTGCCAGCAGGCCTAGCGAAACTTACACCGGGGAGCTGTTTTTT.

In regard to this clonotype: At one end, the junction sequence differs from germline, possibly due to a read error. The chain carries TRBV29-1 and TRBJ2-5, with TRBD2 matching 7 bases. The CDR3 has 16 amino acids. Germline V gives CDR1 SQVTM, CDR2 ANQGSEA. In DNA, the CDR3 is TGCTGCGTTGAAGCCCTTTTAGGAAGCGGGGAAGAGACCCAGTACTTC. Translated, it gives CCVEALLGSGEETQYF. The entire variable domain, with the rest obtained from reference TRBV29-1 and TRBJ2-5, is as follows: SAVISQKPSRDICQRGTSLTIQCQVDSQVTMMFWYRQQPGQSLTLIATANQGSEATYESGFVIDKFPISRPNLTFSTLTVSNMSPEDSSIYLCCVEALLGSGEETQYFGPGTRLLVL.

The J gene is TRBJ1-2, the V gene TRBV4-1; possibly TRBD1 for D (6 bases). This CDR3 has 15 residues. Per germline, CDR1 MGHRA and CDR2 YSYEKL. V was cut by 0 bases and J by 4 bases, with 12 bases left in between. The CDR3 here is CASSQESRGSYGYTF. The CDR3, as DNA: TGCGCCAGCAGCCAAGAGTCGAGGGGGAGCTATGGCTACACCTTC.

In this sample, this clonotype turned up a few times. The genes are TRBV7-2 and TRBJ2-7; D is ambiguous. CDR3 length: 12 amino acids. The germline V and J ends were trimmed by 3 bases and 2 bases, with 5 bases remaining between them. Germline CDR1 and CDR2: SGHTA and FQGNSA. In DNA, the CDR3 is TGTGCCAGCAGCTTGACTCCCTACGAGCAGTACTTC. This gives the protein CASSLTPYEQYF.